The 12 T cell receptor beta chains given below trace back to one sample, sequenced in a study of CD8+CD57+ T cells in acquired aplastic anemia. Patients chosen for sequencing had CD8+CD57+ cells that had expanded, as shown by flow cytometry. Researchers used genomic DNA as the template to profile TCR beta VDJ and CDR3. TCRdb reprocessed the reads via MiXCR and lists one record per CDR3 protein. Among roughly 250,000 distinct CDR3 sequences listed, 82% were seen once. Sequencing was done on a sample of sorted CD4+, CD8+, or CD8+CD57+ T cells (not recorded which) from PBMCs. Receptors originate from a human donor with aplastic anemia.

CDR3 nucleotide sequence: TGTGCCAGCAGCCCCCCGGTCCCGGGAGTCCACGAGCAGTTCTTC. It encodes CASSPPVPGVHEQFF. This chain connects TRBV11-1 to TRBJ2-1; D is perhaps TRBD2 (6 bases). The CDR3 is 15 amino acids. The V end lost 5 bases, the J end lost 10 bases, and 21 bases lay between the germline ends. CDR1 is SGHAT, CDR2 FQDESV, per germline (reference sequence).

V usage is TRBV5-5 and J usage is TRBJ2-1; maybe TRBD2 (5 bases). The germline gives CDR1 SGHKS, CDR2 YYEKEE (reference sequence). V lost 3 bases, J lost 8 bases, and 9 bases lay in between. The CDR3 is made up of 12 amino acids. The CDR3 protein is CASSSLRDEQFF. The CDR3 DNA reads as TGTGCCAGCAGCTCCTTGCGGGATGAGCAGTTCTTC.

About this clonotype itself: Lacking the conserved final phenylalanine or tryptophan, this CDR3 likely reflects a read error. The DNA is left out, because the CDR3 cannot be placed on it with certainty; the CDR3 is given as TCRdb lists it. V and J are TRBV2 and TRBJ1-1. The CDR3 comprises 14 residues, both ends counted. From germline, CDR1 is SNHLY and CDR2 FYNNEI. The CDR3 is CASSLGWGGAEAFL.

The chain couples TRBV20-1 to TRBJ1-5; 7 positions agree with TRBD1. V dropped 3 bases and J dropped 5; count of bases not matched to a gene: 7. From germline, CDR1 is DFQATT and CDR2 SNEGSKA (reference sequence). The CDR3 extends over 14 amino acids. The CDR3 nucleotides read TGCAGTGCTAGGGTTCGGGACAGAGATCAGCCCCAGCATTTT. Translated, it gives CSARVRDRDQPQHF.

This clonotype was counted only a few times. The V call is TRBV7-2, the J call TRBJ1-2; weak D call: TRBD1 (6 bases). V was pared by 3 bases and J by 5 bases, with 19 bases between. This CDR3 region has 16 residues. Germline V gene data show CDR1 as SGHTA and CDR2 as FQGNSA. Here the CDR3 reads CASSLEGGGLVYGYTF. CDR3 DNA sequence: TGTGCCAGCAGCTTGGAGGGGGGCGGCCTCGTATATGGCTACACCTTC.

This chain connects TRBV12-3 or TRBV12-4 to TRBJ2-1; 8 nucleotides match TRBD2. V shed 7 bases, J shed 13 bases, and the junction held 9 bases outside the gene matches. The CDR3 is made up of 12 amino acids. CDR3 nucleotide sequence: TGTGCCAGCAACCCATCGGGGGGGGATCAGTTCTTC. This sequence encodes CASNPSGGDQFF.

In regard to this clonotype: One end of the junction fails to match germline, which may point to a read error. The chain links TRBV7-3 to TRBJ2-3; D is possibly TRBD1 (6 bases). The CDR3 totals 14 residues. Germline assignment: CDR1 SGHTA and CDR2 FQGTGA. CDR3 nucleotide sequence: TGTGCCAGCAGCATACAGGGATTACAATTCACCCCTCCATTT. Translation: CASSIQGLQFTPPF.

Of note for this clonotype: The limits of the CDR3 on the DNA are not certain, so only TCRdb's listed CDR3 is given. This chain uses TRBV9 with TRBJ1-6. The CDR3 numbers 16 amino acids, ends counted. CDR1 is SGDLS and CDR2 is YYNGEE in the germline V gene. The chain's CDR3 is CASSAGSGGYTFALHF.

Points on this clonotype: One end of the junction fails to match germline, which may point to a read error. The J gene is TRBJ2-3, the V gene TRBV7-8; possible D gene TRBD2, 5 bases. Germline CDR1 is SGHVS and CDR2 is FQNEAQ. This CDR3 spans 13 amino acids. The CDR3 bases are TGTGCCAGCAGCGACGCGGGCACACCCGATACGCAGTTT. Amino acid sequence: CASSDAGTPDTQF.

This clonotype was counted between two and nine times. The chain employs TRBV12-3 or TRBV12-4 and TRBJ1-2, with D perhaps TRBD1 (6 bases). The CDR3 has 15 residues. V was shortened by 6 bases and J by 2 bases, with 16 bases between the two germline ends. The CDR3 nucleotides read TGTGCCAGCAGACAGGGTGGAGGGTCAAACTATGGCTACACCTTC. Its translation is CASRQGGGSNYGYTF.

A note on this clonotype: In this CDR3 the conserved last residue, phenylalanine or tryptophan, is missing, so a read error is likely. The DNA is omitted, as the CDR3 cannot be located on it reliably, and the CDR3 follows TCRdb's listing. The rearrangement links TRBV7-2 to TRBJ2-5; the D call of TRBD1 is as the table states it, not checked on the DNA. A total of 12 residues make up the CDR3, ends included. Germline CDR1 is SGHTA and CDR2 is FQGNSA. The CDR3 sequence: CASIGDPDGTSL.

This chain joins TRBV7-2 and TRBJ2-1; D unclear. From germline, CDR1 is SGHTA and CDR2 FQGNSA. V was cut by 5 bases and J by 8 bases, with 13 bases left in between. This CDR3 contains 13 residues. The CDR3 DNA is TGTGCCAGCAGCCCATCCCTTGCGCATGAGCAGTTCTTC. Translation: CASSPSLAHEQFF.